One sample yielded the 5 T cell receptor beta chains listed below, sequenced in a study of OX40 agonist ivuxolimab in advanced cancers. Method: immunoSEQ multiplex PCR; TCRdb's copy keeps in-frame clones and lacks some. The sample holds more than 80,000 clones, 65% to 90% seen once. The sequencing here drew on CD4+ or CD8+ T cells sorted from blood, taken in a trial of the OX40 agonist ivuxolimab. Every receptor here comes from an adult with an advanced solid tumor such as melanoma, head and neck, liver or kidney cancer.

This clone was seen a handful of times. The chain uses TRBV2 and TRBJ1-1; D unclear. The CDR3 has 13 residues. Looked up from germline, CDR1 is SNHLY and CDR2 is FYNNEI. Trimming took 2 bases from V and 1 from J, leaving 5 bases between them. The CDR3 region is CASSESRNTEAFF. The CDR3 DNA reads TGTGCCAGCAGTGAATCGCGGAACACTGAAGCTTTCTTT.

The rearrangement uses TRBV7-9 and TRBJ1-6; the D is unclear. The CDR3 spans 14 residues. Germline V gene data show CDR1 as SEHNR and CDR2 as FQNEAQ (reference sequence). V lost 3 bases to trimming and J lost 9 bases, with 12 bases between them. The CDR3 region is CASSLSDVGSPLHF. CDR3 DNA: TGTGCCAGCAGCTTGAGCGATGTGGGTTCACCCCTCCACTTT.

V is TRBV7-9 and J is TRBJ2-2, with D perhaps matching TRBD1 or TRBD2 (5 bases each). This CDR3 is 15 amino acids long. Germline V gives CDR1 SEHNR, CDR2 FQNEAQ (reference sequence). Trimming took 5 bases from V and 7 from J, leaving 17 bases between them. DNA for the CDR3: TGTGCCAGCAGCCCTTTAGGGTCAGGGAGCGGGGAGCTGTTTTTT. The encoded protein is CASSPLGSGSGELFF.

The chain employs TRBV6-5 and TRBJ1-3, with unresolved D. The V end lost 6 bases, the J end lost 0 bases, and 12 bases lay between the germline ends. Germline loops: CDR1 MNHEY, CDR2 SVGAGI. This CDR3 is 15 amino acids long. This CDR3 is CASSRTGVSGNTIYF. The CDR3 DNA follows: TGTGCCAGCAGCCGGACTGGAGTCTCTGGAAACACCATATATTTT.

This clone was observed once. The chain carries TRBV6-5 and TRBJ2-3; no reliable D call. Trimming removed 1 base from V and 4 bases from J, with 12 bases in between. The CDR3 has 15 amino acids. Germline CDR1 reads MNHEY; CDR2 reads SVGAGI. The CDR3 bases are TGTGCCAGCAGTTACTATCGGGCGGATTCAGATACGCAGTATTTT. Protein: CASSYYRADSDTQYF.